This T cell receptor beta chain was found in a study of blood T cell repertoires in COVID-19. Study-level information: Donors in the United States, Italy and Spain gave samples during acute or convalescent COVID-19. Sources were T cells, B-cell-depleted T cells, or PBMCs; the material itself was cDNA or gDNA.

Original processing methods: Reference gene primer amplification yielded estimated nucleated cell counts. Assay used: immunoSEQ multiplex PCR; TCRdb lists only in-frame clones, some missing. V and J calls and clone size are copied from that table; D and trimming were computed from the DNA. The table lists approximately 90,000 clones, roughly four fifths of them singletons. By proportion, this clone is medium-sized (0.01 to 0.1%). The CDR3 runs to 14 residues. Germline CDR1 and CDR2: LNHDA and SQIVND (reference sequence). Trimming stripped 4 bases from V and 1 base from J, with 11 bases between. Sequenced: peripheral blood. This chain uses TRBV19 with TRBJ2-7; D remains ambiguous. The sequence was collected from a woman over 75 with acute or convalescent COVID-19. The CDR3 is CASSKTPSSYEQYF. The DNA for the CDR3 is TGTGCCAGTAGTAAGACACCCAGTTCCTACGAGCAGTACTTC.